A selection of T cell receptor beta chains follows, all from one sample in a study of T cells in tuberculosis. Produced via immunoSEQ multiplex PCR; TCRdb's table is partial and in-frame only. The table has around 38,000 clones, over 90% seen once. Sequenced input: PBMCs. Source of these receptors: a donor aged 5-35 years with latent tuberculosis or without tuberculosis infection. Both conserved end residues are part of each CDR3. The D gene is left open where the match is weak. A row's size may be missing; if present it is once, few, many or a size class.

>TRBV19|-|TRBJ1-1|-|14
TGTGCCAGTAGGATTACACGGGAGACGACTGAAGCTTTCTTT
CASRITRETTEAFF
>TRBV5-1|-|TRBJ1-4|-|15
TGCGCCAGCAGCCCCCGGGGGGCAACTAATGAAAAACTGTTTTTT
CASSPRGATNEKLFF
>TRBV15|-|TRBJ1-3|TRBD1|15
TGTGCCACCAGCGATAACAGGGGCTCTGGAAACACCATATATTTT
CATSDNRGSGNTIYF
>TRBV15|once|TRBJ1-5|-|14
TGTGCCACCAGCAGAGGGCGGGGGGATTCGCCCCAGCATTTT
CATSRGRGDSPQHF
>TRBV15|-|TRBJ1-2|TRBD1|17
TGTGCCACCAGCAGCCGGGACAGGGGGCGAGGGGGGTTTGGCTACACCTTC
CATSSRDRGRGGFGYTF
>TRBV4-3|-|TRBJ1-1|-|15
TGCGCCAGCAGCAATACGGACCGGGGAAGCACTGAAGCTTTCTTT
CASSNTDRGSTEAFF
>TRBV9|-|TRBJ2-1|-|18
TGTGCCAGCAGCGATAGTAGCTCCTCAGTGCGTAACTACAATGAGCAGTTCTTC
CASSDSSSSVRNYNEQFF
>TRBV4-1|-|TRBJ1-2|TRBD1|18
TGCGCCAGCAGCCAAGAGAAGGGACAGGGGGCACAGGACTATGGCTACACCTTC
CASSQEKGQGAQDYGYTF
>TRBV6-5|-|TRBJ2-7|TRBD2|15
TGTGCCAGCAGTTACGGTAGCGGGTACTCCTACGAGCAGTACTTC
CASSYGSGYSYEQYF
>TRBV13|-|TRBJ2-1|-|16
TGTGCCAGCAGCCAAGACAGGCGGAGTTCCTACAATGAGCAGTTCTTC
CASSQDRRSSYNEQFF
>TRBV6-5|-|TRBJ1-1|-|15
TGTGCCAGCAGTTACTCGATACGGGTGGACACTGAAGCTTTCTTT
CASSYSIRVDTEAFF
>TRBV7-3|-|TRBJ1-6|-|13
TGTGCCAGCAGCTTAGGCGGCAATTCACCCCTCCACTTT
CASSLGGNSPLHF
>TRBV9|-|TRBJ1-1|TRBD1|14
TGTGCCAGCAGCGACCTGACAGGGAGGACTGAAGCTTTCTTT
CASSDLTGRTEAFF
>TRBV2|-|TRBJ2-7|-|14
TGTGCCAGCTCCCAAGACTCTAGCTCCTACGAGCAGTACTTC
CASSQDSSSYEQYF
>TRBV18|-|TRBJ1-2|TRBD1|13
TGTGCCAGCTCACCTGGACAGGGCCATGGCTACACCTTC
CASSPGQGHGYTF
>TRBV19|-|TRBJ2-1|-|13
TGTGCCAGTAGTATTTGCCGAACTAATGAGCAGTTCTTC
CASSICRTNEQFF